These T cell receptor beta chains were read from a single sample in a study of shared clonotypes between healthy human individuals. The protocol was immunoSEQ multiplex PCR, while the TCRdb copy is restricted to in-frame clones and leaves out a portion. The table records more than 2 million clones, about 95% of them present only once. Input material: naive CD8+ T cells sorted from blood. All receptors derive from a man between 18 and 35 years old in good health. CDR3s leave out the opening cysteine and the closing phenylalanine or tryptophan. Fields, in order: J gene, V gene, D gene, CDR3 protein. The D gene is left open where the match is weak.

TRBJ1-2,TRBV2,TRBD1,ASSGDRDRVDGYT
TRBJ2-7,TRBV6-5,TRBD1,ASTTGTGVSEQY
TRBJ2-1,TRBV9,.,ASSVSPGGYNEQF
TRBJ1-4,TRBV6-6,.,ASSLYEKLF
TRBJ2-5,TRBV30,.,AWSTPGKETQY
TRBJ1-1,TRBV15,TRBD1,ATSRVGQGATEAF
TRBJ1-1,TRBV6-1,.,ASSEDWGAGTEAF
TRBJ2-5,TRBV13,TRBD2,ASSSWVGGETQY
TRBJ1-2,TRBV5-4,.,ASRPHGPTNYGYT
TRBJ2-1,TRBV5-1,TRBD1,ASRTGGYEQF
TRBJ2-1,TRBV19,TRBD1,ASSVLGQGTYNEQF
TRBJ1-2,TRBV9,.,ASSQGIDNNYGYT
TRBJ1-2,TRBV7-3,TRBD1,ASSLPGQGVLGYT
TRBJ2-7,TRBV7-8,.,ASSGVSGGYEQY
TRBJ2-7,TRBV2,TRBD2,ASKTGTSIIYEQY
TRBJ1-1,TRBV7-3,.,ASSFGPNTEAF